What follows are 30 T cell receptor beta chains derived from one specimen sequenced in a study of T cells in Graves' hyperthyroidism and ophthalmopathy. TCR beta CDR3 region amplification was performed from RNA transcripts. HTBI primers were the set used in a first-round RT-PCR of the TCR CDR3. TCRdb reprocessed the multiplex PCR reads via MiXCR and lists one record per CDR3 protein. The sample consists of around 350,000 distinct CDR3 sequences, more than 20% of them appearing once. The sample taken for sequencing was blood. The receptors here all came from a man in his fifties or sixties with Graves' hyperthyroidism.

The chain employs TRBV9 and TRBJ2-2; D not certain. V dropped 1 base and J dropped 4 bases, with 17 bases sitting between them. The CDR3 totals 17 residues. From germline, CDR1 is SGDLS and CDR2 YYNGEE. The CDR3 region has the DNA TGTGCCAGCAGCGTAACCGGGTCCAGGATTGGCACCGGGGAGCTGTTTTTT. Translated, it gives CASSVTGSRIGTGELFF.

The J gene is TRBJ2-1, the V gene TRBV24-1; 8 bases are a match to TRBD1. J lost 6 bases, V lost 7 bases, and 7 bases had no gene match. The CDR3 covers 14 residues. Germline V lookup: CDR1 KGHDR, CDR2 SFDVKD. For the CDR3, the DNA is TGTGCCACCAGCTCGGACAGGGCCCGCAATGAGCAGTTCTTC. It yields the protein CATSSDRARNEQFF.

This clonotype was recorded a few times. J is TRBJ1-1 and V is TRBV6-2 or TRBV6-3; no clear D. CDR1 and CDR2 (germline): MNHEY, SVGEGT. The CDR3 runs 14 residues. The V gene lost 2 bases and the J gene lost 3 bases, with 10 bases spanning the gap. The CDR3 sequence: CASSYRRRDTEAFF. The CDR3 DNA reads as TGTGCCAGCAGTTACAGACGTCGGGACACTGAAGCTTTCTTT.

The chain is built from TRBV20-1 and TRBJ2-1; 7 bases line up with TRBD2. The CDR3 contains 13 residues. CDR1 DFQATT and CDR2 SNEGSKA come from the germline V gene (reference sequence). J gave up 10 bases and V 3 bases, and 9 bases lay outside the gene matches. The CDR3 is CSASGRLVQEQFF. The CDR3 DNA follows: TGCAGTGCTAGCGGGAGGCTAGTACAAGAGCAGTTCTTC.

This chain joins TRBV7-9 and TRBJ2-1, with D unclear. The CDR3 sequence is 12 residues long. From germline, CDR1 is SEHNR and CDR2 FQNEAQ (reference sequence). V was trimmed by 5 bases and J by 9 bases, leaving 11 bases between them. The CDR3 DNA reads TGTGCCAGCAGCCCGAACGTGATTGAGCAGTTCTTC. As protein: CASSPNVIEQFF.

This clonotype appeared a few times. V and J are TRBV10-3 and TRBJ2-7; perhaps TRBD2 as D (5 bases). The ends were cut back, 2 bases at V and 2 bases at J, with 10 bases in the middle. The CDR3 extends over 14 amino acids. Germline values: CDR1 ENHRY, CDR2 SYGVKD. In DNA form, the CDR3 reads TGTGCCATCAGTGAGGTAGGGAGCCCCTACGAGCAGTACTTC. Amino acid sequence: CAISEVGSPYEQYF.

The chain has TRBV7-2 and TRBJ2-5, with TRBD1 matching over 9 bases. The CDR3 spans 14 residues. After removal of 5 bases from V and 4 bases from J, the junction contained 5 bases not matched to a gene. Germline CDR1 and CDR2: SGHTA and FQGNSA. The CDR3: CASSKDRGIETQYF. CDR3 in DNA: TGTGCCAGCAGCAAGGACAGGGGCATAGAGACCCAGTACTTC.

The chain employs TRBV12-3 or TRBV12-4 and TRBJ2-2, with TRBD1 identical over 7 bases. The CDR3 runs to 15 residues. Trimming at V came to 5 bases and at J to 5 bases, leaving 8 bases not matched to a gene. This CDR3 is CASSPNRGGTGELFF. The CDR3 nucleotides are TGTGCCAGCAGTCCCAACAGGGGTGGTACCGGGGAGCTGTTTTTT.

The CDR3 loop reads CASQDRGDTQYF. CDR3 in DNA: TGTGCCAGTCAGGACCGTGGCGATACGCAGTATTTT. The V call is TRBV19, the J call TRBJ2-3, with no clear D. CDR1 and CDR2 from the germline V gene are LNHDA and SQIVND (reference sequence). V was shortened by 8 bases and J by 6 bases, with 12 bases between the two germline ends. This CDR3 region has 12 residues.

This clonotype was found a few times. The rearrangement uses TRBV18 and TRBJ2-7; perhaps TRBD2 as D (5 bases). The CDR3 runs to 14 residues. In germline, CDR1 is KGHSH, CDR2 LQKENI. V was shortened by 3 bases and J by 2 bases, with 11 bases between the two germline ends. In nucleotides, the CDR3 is TGTGCCAGCTCACCTCCTAGCTTAGCCTACGAGCAGTACTTC. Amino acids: CASSPPSLAYEQYF.

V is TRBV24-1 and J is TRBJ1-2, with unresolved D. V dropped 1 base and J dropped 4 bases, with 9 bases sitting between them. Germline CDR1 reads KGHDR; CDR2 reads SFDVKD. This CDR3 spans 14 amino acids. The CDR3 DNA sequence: TGTGCCACCAGTGATTTACGGGTAGCCTATGGCTACACCTTC. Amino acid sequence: CATSDLRVAYGYTF.

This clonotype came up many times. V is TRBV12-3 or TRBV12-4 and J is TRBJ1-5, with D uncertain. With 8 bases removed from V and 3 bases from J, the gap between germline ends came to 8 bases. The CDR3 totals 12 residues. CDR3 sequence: CASQAPNQPQHF. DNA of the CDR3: TGTGCCAGCCAAGCACCCAATCAGCCCCAGCATTTT.

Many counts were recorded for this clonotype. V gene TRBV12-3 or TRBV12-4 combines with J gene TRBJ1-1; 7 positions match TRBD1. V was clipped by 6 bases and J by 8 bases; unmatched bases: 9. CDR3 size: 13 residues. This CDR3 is CASRDREVIEAFF. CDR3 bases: TGTGCCAGCAGAGACAGGGAGGTTATCGAAGCTTTCTTT.

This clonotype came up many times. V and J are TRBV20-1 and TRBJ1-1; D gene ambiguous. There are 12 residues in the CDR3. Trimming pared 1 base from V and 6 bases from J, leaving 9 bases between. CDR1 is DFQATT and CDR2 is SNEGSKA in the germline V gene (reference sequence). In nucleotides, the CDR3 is TGCAGTGCTAGAGGCTTAGAGGCTGAAGCTTTCTTT. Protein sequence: CSARGLEAEAFF.

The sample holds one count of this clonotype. The chain's CDR3 is CASSHQPGGKETQYF. The CDR3, as DNA: TGTGCCAGCAGCCACCAGCCTGGTGGCAAAGAGACCCAGTACTTC. The chain is built from TRBV3-1 and TRBJ2-5, with unresolved D. From germline, CDR1 is LGHDT and CDR2 YNNKEL (reference sequence). CDR3 length: 15 amino acids. Trimming cost V 3 bases and J 3 bases, with 14 bases left between them.

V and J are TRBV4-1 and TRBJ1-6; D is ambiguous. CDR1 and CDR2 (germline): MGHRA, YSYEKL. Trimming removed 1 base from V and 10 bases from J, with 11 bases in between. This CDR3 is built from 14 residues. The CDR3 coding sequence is TGCGCCAGCAGCCAAGCCAGCCAGGCCTCACCCCTCCACTTT. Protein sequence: CASSQASQASPLHF.

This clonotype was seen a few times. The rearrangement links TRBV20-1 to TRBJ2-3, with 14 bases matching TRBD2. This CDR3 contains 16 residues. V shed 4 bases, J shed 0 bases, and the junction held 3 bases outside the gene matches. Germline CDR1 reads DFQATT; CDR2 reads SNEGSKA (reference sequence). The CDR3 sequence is CSATGLAGASTDTQYF. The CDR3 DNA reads TGCAGTGCTACGGGACTAGCGGGAGCAAGCACAGATACGCAGTATTTT.

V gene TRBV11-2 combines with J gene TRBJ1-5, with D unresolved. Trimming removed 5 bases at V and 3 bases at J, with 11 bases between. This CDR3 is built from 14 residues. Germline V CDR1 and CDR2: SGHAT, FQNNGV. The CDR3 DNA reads TGTGCCAGCAGCGCCGAGGGAATCAATCAGCCCCAGCATTTT. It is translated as CASSAEGINQPQHF.

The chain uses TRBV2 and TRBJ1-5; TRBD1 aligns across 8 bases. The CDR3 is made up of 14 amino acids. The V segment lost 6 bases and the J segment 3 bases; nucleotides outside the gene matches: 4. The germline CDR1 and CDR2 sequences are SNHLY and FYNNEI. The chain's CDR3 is CASRDQGANQPQHF. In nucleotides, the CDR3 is TGTGCCAGCAGAGATCAGGGGGCCAATCAGCCCCAGCATTTT.

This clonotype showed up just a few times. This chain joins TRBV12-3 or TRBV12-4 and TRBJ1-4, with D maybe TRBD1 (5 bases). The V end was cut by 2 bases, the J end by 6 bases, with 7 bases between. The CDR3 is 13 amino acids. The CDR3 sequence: CASSLSRDEKLFF. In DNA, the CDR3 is TGTGCCAGCAGTTTAAGCAGGGATGAAAAACTGTTTTTT.

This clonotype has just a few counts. The chain's CDR3 is CAWSLVTGELFF. The CDR3 nucleotides are TGTGCCTGGAGTCTTGTCACCGGGGAGCTGTTTTTT. The chain is built from TRBV30 and TRBJ2-2, with D unresolved. The CDR3 loop spans 12 amino acids. Germline V gives CDR1 GTSNPN, CDR2 SVGIG (reference sequence). The V gene lost 2 bases and the J gene lost 4 bases, with 5 bases spanning the gap.

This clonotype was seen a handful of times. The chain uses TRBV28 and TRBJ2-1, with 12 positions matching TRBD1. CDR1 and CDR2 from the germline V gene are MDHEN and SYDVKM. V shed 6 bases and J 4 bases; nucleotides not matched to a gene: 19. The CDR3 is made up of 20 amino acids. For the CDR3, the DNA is TGTGCCAGCAGCGACGGGGACAGGGGGCTTCGGGGGCGGCCATACAATGAGCAGTTCTTC. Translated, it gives CASSDGDRGLRGRPYNEQFF.

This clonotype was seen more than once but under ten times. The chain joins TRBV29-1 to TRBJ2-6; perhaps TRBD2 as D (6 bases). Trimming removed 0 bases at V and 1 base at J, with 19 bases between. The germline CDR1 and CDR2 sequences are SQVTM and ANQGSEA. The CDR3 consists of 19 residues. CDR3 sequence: CSVEDLKGLRGSGANVLTF. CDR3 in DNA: TGCAGCGTTGAAGATTTAAAGGGACTCCGTGGGTCTGGGGCCAACGTCCTGACTTTC.

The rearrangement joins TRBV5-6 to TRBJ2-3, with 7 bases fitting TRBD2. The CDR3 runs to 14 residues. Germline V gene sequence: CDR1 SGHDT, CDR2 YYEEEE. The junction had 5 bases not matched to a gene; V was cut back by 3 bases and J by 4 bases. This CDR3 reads CASSSRERADTQYF. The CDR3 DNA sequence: TGTGCCAGCAGCTCGCGGGAGAGGGCAGATACGCAGTATTTT.

Written as DNA, the CDR3 is TGTGCCAGCAGGCAGGGCAACTATGGCTACACCTTC. This translates into CASRQGNYGYTF. The rearrangement links TRBV12-3 or TRBV12-4 to TRBJ1-2; TRBD1 might be the D (5 bases). Deletions cut 6 bases from V and 2 bases from J, with 7 bases between. The CDR3 is made up of 12 amino acids.

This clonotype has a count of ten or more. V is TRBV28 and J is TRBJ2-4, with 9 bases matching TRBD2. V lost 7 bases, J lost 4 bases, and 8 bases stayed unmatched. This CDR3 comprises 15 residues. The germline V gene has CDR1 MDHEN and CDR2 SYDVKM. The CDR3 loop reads CASTPAGGLKNIQYF. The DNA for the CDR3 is TGTGCCAGCACCCCCGCGGGGGGGCTGAAAAACATTCAGTACTTC.

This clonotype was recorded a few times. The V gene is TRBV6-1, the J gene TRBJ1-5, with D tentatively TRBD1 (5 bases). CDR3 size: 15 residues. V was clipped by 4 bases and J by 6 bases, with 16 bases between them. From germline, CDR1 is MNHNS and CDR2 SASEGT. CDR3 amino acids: CASSGTVGGGQPQHF. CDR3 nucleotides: TGTGCCAGCAGTGGGACCGTGGGGGGGGGTCAGCCCCAGCATTTT.

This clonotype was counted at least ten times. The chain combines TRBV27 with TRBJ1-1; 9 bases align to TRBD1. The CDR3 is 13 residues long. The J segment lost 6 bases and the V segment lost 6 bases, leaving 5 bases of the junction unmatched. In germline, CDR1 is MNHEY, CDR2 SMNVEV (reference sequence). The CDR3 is CASRTGGWSEAFF. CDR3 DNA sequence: TGTGCCAGCAGGACAGGGGGTTGGTCTGAAGCTTTCTTT.

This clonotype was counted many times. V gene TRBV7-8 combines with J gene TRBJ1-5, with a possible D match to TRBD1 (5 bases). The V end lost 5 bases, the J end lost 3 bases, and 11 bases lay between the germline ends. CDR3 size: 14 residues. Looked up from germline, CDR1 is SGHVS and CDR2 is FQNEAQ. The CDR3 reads CASSRGLSNQPQHF. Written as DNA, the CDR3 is TGTGCCAGCAGCCGGGGACTGTCCAATCAGCCCCAGCATTTT.

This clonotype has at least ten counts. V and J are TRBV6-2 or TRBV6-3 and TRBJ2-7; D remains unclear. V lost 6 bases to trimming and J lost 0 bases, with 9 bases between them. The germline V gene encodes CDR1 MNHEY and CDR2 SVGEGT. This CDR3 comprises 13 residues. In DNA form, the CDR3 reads TGTGCCAGCAGGAGCCGGAGCTCCTACGAGCAGTACTTC. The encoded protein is CASRSRSSYEQYF.